A single sample gave rise to the 4 T cell receptor beta chains below, sequenced in a study of T cell clonality in common variable immunodeficiency. Study findings and constraints: In common variable immunodeficiency, TCR beta chains reportedly carried fewer deletions and N-nucleotide insertions.

For these TCRs, the target antigens are not known. Sequencing was performed with immunoSEQ multiplex PCR; in TCRdb, only in-frame clones are kept and a portion is missing. The data show 15,000 to 25,000 clones, none appearing only once, with under 30% held by the ten largest. The specimen was peripheral blood mononuclear cells. Source of these receptors: a human donor with common variable immunodeficiency.

A word on this clone: Coverage ceases 3 residues before the CDR3 finishes, and the germline J gene fills in the end. This rearrangement joins TRBV19 to TRBJ1-5; 11 bases map to TRBD1. The germline gives CDR1 LNHDA, CDR2 SQIVND (reference sequence). Losses at the gene ends were 5 bases for V and 3 bases for J; bases not matched to a gene: 12. The CDR3 has 18 residues. The DNA read from the CDR3 is TGTGCCAGTAGTCGATTGGACAGGGGGCTTGGACACAATCAGCCC. This codes for CASSRLDRGLGHNQP. The complete CDR3 sequence is CASSRLDRGLGHNQPQHF.

Ten or more counts support this clone. The read finishes 3 residues shy of the CDR3 end, and the germline J gene is used to complete it. J is TRBJ1-4 and V is TRBV29-1, with a possible D match to TRBD1 (5 bases). This CDR3 contains 13 residues. Trimming pared 3 bases from V and 4 bases from J, leaving 9 bases between. Germline V gives CDR1 SQVTM, CDR2 ANQGSEA. CDR3 DNA (partial): TGCAGCGTTGACAGGGAGGGTAATGAAAAA. Amino acid sequence: CSVDREGNEK. The complete CDR3 reads CSVDREGNEKLFF.

This clone was detected only a few times. Read sequence stops 3 residues before the CDR3 end, and the germline J gene provides the missing end. The chain joins TRBV2 to TRBJ1-5, with 8 bases matching TRBD1. In germline, CDR1 is SNHLY, CDR2 FYNNEI. The CDR3 is made up of 16 amino acids. V dropped 0 bases and J dropped 6; count of bases not matched to a gene: 7. CDR3 DNA (partial): TGTGCCAGCAGTGAAGCACACAGGGGGAAAATTCAGCCC. Amino acids: CASSEAHRGKIQP. The whole CDR3 reads CASSEAHRGKIQPQHF.

This clone was detected many times. The read gets to within 3 residues of the CDR3 end, and the germline J gene fills in the rest. The chain is built from TRBV5-5 and TRBJ2-7; D may be TRBD1 (6 bases). This CDR3 has 13 amino acids. Trimming took 2 bases from V and 3 from J, leaving 9 bases between them. CDR1 is SGHKS and CDR2 is YYEKEE in the germline V gene (reference sequence). The CDR3 protein is CASSFQGSYEQYF. CDR3 bases read: TGTGCCAGCAGCTTTCAGGGGAGCTACGAG.